Presented here are 32 T cell receptor beta chains from one specimen sequenced in a study of T cell responses to AZD1222 COVID-19 vaccine. Clones were read by immunoSEQ multiplex PCR, and TCRdb kept only the in-frame ones, dropping some. There are approximately 190,000 clones in the sample; around 93% occur only once, and approximately 9.6% lies in the top ten. The source was peripheral blood, collected on day 0 of AZD1222 vaccination. The receptors stem from an adult in good health.

V and J are TRBV12-5 and TRBJ2-5, with TRBD1 identical over 7 bases. CDR1 and CDR2 from the germline V gene are LGHNT and FRNRAP. This CDR3 contains 15 residues. The V segment lost 5 bases and the J segment 1 base; nucleotides outside the gene matches: 7. CDR3 region: CASGPGDRGQETQYF. Here the CDR3 DNA reads TGTGCTAGTGGTCCCGGGGACAGAGGCCAAGAGACCCAGTACTTC.

This sequence joins TRBV10-3 and TRBJ2-7; TRBD1 or TRBD2 may be the D gene (5 bases each). Germline V gene sequence: CDR1 ENHRY, CDR2 SYGVKD. CDR3 size: 17 residues. Trimming pared 10 bases from V and 2 bases from J, leaving 27 bases between. The CDR3 protein is CASSDGGGPKETYEQYF. For the CDR3, the DNA is TGTGCCAGCAGCGATGGGGGTGGGCCCAAGGAGACCTACGAGCAGTACTTC.

The chain has TRBV5-6 and TRBJ2-5, with TRBD1 identical over 9 bases. This CDR3 comprises 15 residues. The germline V gene has CDR1 SGHDT and CDR2 YYEEEE. V shed 4 bases, J shed 5 bases, and the junction held 9 bases outside the gene matches. Here the CDR3 DNA reads TGTGCCAGCAGCCTCCGGACAGGGGAAGGGGAGACCCAGTACTTC. It encodes CASSLRTGEGETQYF.

The CDR3 is CASSVRGWGPSSTEAFF. The CDR3, as DNA: TGTGCCAGCAGTGTGAGGGGGTGGGGCCCCTCAAGCACTGAAGCTTTCTTT. The gene calls are TRBV6-1 and TRBJ1-1; the D gene is possibly TRBD1 (6 bases). Trimming shortened V by 4 bases and J by 4 bases, and 22 bases separated the two germline ends. CDR1 MNHNS and CDR2 SASEGT come from the germline V gene. The CDR3 has 17 residues.

J is TRBJ2-1 and V is TRBV4-2; weak D call: TRBD2 (6 bases). Germline CDR1 reads LGHNA; CDR2 reads YNFKEQ. V dropped 4 bases and J dropped 0 bases, with 13 bases sitting between them. This CDR3 has 16 amino acids. The CDR3 reads CASSPWGGASYNEQFF. DNA for the CDR3: TGTGCCAGCAGCCCTTGGGGCGGGGCCTCCTACAATGAGCAGTTCTTC.

This rearrangement joins TRBV7-9 to TRBJ1-1; D not resolved. The CDR3 is 13 amino acids. Trimming took 1 base from V and 4 from J, leaving 7 bases between them. Germline V CDR1 and CDR2: SEHNR, FQNEAQ (reference sequence). CDR3 sequence: CASSLVGLTEAFF. The CDR3 nucleotides are TGTGCCAGCAGCTTAGTCGGGCTCACTGAAGCTTTCTTT.

CDR3 in amino acids: CATSDPPLGGYTGELFF. CDR3 coding DNA: TGTGCCACCAGTGACCCACCCCTAGGGGGTTACACCGGGGAGCTGTTTTTT. The chain employs TRBV24-1 and TRBJ2-2; the D gene is possibly TRBD1 (6 bases). Germline-derived CDR1 and CDR2 are KGHDR and SFDVKD. V was cut by 4 bases and J by 3 bases, with 17 bases left in between. The CDR3 runs 17 residues.

The chain is built from TRBV28 and TRBJ1-1; no reliable D call. V lost 3 bases, J lost 2 bases, and 10 bases lay in between. The germline V gene encodes CDR1 MDHEN and CDR2 SYDVKM. The CDR3 runs to 14 residues. The CDR3 region is CASSFTAPNTEAFF. DNA of the CDR3: TGTGCCAGCAGTTTTACAGCTCCTAACACTGAAGCTTTCTTT.

DNA for the CDR3: TGTGCCAGCAGCTTGTTTACTAGGCCGATCGGGGAGCTGTTTTTT. Translated: CASSLFTRPIGELFF. This chain joins TRBV5-6 and TRBJ2-2; D possibly corresponds to TRBD2 (5 bases). The CDR3 totals 15 residues. Trimming pared 1 base from V and 7 bases from J, leaving 14 bases between. Germline CDR1 is SGHDT and CDR2 is YYEEEE.

V gene TRBV11-2 combines with J gene TRBJ2-1; D is possibly TRBD2 (6 bases). The CDR3 extends over 15 amino acids. The germline CDR1 and CDR2 sequences are SGHAT and FQNNGV. Trimming stripped 2 bases from V and 2 bases from J, with 10 bases between. DNA for the CDR3: TGTGCCAGCAGCTTATTCGGGAGTCCCTACAATGAGCAGTTCTTC. Protein product: CASSLFGSPYNEQFF. The full variable domain, rest sourced from reference TRBV11-2 and TRBJ2-1, is EAGVAQSPRYKIIEKRQSVAFWCNPISGHATLYWYQQILGQGPKLLIQFQNNGVVDDSQLPKDRFSAERLKGVDSTLKIQPAKLEDSAVYLCASSLFGSPYNEQFFGPGTRLTVL.

The CDR3 spells CASSHRQGSGTGELFF. The CDR3 DNA is TGTGCCAGCAGCCATCGACAGGGATCGGGCACCGGGGAGCTGTTTTTT. V and J are TRBV28 and TRBJ2-2; TRBD1 aligns across 7 bases. The V gene's germline CDR1 is MDHEN and CDR2 SYDVKM. The trim removed 6 bases at V and 4 bases at J, leaving 11 bases unmatched. The CDR3 has 16 residues.

The CDR3 DNA reads TGTGCCAGCAGCTTAGCGAGATCTAGCGGGAGATCGGGTGAGCAGTACTTC. Protein product: CASSLARSSGRSGEQYF. V usage is TRBV7-2 and J usage is TRBJ2-7, with 10 bases identical to TRBD2. Unmatched junction bases numbered 12, after V lost 0 bases and J lost 7 bases. This CDR3 region has 17 residues. Germline V gives CDR1 SGHTA, CDR2 FQGNSA.

The chain combines TRBV6-6 with TRBJ2-3; D uncertain. This CDR3 region has 15 residues. From germline, CDR1 is MNHNY and CDR2 SVGAGI (reference sequence). The V end was cut by 2 bases, the J end by 5 bases, with 14 bases between. The CDR3 DNA follows: TGTGCCAGCAGTTACCGTTCGGCAGATAAAGATACGCAGTATTTT. As protein: CASSYRSADKDTQYF.

This chain joins TRBV28 and TRBJ2-7; D remains ambiguous. V was trimmed by 6 bases and J by 7 bases, leaving 13 bases between them. Germline values: CDR1 MDHEN, CDR2 SYDVKM. The CDR3 contains 12 residues. Here the CDR3 DNA reads TGTGCCAGCAGGGGTCGGCGGATGGAGCAGTACTTC. It specifies CASRGRRMEQYF.

The rearrangement joins TRBV7-3 to TRBJ1-1; D gene ambiguous. V was pared by 1 base and J by 1 base, with 10 bases between. The CDR3 sequence is 15 residues long. The germline gives CDR1 SGHTA, CDR2 FQGTGA. The CDR3 nucleotides read TGTGCCAGCAGCTTAATCGGGGAGGGGAACACTGAAGCTTTCTTT. This translates into CASSLIGEGNTEAFF.

The V call is TRBV2, the J call TRBJ1-1, with D unresolved. V lost 8 bases and J lost 6, with 10 bases in between. Germline CDR1 reads SNHLY; CDR2 reads FYNNEI. The CDR3 is 11 amino acids. The CDR3 protein is CASQSQAEAFF. Here the CDR3 DNA reads TGTGCCAGCCAAAGTCAGGCTGAAGCTTTCTTT.

The J gene is TRBJ1-1, the V gene TRBV25-1; D not resolved. Germline V gene data show CDR1 as MGHDK and CDR2 as SYGVNS. Trimming took 7 bases from V and 2 from J, leaving 5 bases between them. The CDR3 runs to 11 residues. Here the CDR3 DNA reads TGTGCCAGCACAGAAAACACTGAAGCTTTCTTT. Its translation is CASTENTEAFF.

The chain has TRBV4-3 and TRBJ2-1; 8 bases map to TRBD2. This CDR3 has 12 residues. With V trimmed by 9 bases and J by 5 bases, 3 bases remained unmatched. Germline loops: CDR1 LGHNA, CDR2 YSLEER. CDR3 bases: TGCGCCAGGGGTAGCGGGAACAATGAGCAGTTCTTC. As protein: CARGSGNNEQFF.

The chain carries TRBV19 and TRBJ1-1; the D gene is possibly TRBD1 (6 bases). Germline assignment: CDR1 LNHDA and CDR2 SQIVND (reference sequence). The CDR3 consists of 15 residues. Trimming removed 1 base from V and 0 bases from J, with 9 bases in between. CDR3 protein: CASSIGGTLNTEAFF. The CDR3 DNA sequence: TGTGCCAGTAGTATAGGTGGGACATTGAACACTGAAGCTTTCTTT.

The chain joins TRBV29-1 to TRBJ1-1; weak D call: TRBD1 (6 bases). Looked up from germline, CDR1 is SQVTM and CDR2 is ANQGSEA. V lost 5 bases and J lost 0, with 13 bases in between. This CDR3 region has 14 residues. In DNA form, the CDR3 reads TGCAGCGTTCAAAGGGGGGGTTTGAACACTGAAGCTTTCTTT. As protein: CSVQRGGLNTEAFF.

The gene calls are TRBV14 and TRBJ1-2, with D maybe TRBD1 (6 bases). CDR1 SGHDN and CDR2 FVKESK come from the germline V gene. Trimming took off 4 bases at V and 3 bases at J, with 18 bases between the two ends. The CDR3 contains 16 residues. The CDR3 sequence is CASSRIGGAADYGYTF. The CDR3 coding sequence is TGTGCCAGCAGCCGAATCGGGGGGGCTGCGGACTATGGCTACACCTTC.

The chain recombines TRBV11-2 with TRBJ2-7, with 7 bases aligning to TRBD1. This CDR3 comprises 14 residues. The germline gives CDR1 SGHAT, CDR2 FQNNGV. V dropped 3 bases and J dropped 3; count of bases not matched to a gene: 5. The CDR3 sequence: CASSFHGTDYEQYF. The CDR3, as DNA: TGTGCCAGCAGCTTTCATGGGACAGACTACGAGCAGTACTTC.

This chain joins TRBV27 and TRBJ2-7; 12 nucleotides align to TRBD1. From germline, CDR1 is MNHEY and CDR2 SMNVEV (reference sequence). V shed 3 bases, J shed 3 bases, and the junction held 6 bases outside the gene matches. This CDR3 contains 16 residues. CDR3 sequence reads: CASSLGQGALVYEQYF. The CDR3 DNA reads TGTGCCAGCAGTTTGGGACAGGGGGCTCTGGTCTACGAGCAGTACTTC.

This clone appeared a single time. V and J are TRBV7-6 and TRBJ2-2; 7 nucleotides align to TRBD1. Germline CDR1 is SGHVS and CDR2 is FNYEAQ. Trimming removed 6 bases from V and 2 bases from J; junction bases left unmatched: 6. The CDR3 covers 15 residues. This CDR3 reads CASRPTGENTGELFF. For the CDR3, the DNA is TGTGCCAGCAGACCTACAGGGGAAAACACCGGGGAGCTGTTTTTT.

The V and J genes are TRBV28 and TRBJ1-5, with TRBD1 matching over 8 bases. This CDR3 comprises 14 residues. J gave up 2 bases and V 7 bases, and 4 bases lay outside the gene matches. CDR1 and CDR2 (germline): MDHEN, SYDVKM. DNA of the CDR3: TGTGCCAGCACCCCGGGACAGGGCAATCAGCCCCAGCATTTT. It yields the protein CASTPGQGNQPQHF.

J is TRBJ2-1 and V is TRBV7-2, with 7 positions matching TRBD2. The CDR3 has 14 amino acids. V dropped 0 bases and J dropped 10; count of bases not matched to a gene: 6. Germline CDR1 is SGHTA and CDR2 is FQGNSA. This CDR3 is CASSLAGGSWEQFF. The CDR3 DNA reads as TGTGCCAGCAGCTTAGCGGGGGGGTCGTGGGAGCAGTTCTTC.

The V call is TRBV28, the J call TRBJ2-7; 12 nucleotides line up with TRBD1. The CDR3 runs to 14 residues. CDR1 is MDHEN, CDR2 SYDVKM, per germline. J gave up 7 bases and V 5 bases, and 6 bases lay outside the gene matches. CDR3 residues: CASSPGQGAGEQYF. DNA for the CDR3: TGTGCCAGCAGTCCGGGACAGGGGGCGGGAGAGCAGTACTTC.

The chain has TRBV6-5 and TRBJ1-1; TRBD1 aligns across 9 bases. Germline V gene data show CDR1 as MNHEY and CDR2 as SVGAGI. V lost 10 bases to trimming and J lost 7 bases; unmatched junction nucleotides: 4. The CDR3 has 11 residues. CDR3 sequence: CAIGTGLEAFF. The CDR3 nucleotides read TGTGCCATCGGGACAGGGCTTGAAGCTTTCTTT.

The CDR3 DNA sequence: TGTGCCAGCAGTTCACATACGTCACCAGGGGACACTGAAGCTTTCTTT. Its translation: CASSSHTSPGDTEAFF. The chain joins TRBV27 to TRBJ1-1; D possibly corresponds to TRBD1 (6 bases). This CDR3 spans 16 amino acids. Trimming took 4 bases from V and 3 from J, leaving 18 bases between them. Per germline, CDR1 MNHEY and CDR2 SMNVEV (reference sequence).

This clone was seen more than once but under ten times. The chain carries TRBV28 and TRBJ1-2, with 8 positions matching TRBD1. The germline gives CDR1 MDHEN, CDR2 SYDVKM. Losses at the gene ends were 6 bases for V and 5 bases for J; bases not matched to a gene: 5. The CDR3 is 13 residues long. CDR3 region: CASRQGAGYGYTF. The CDR3 DNA reads as TGTGCCAGCAGGCAGGGGGCGGGGTATGGCTACACCTTC.

This chain links TRBV6-5 with TRBJ2-7, with 12 bases fitting TRBD2. Trimming cost V 6 bases and J 3 bases; bases outside gene matches: 0. The CDR3 extends over 13 amino acids. The germline gives CDR1 MNHEY, CDR2 SVGAGI. The CDR3 reads CASRTSGSYEQYF. DNA for the CDR3: TGTGCCAGCAGGACTAGCGGGAGCTACGAGCAGTACTTC.

The chain has TRBV11-3 and TRBJ2-3, with no clear D. Trimming removed 0 bases from V and 3 bases from J, with 10 bases in between. The CDR3 totals 15 residues. The germline gives CDR1 SGHNT, CDR2 YENEEA. CDR3 bases: TGTGCCAGCAGCTTAGATCCCGTCGGAACAGATACGCAGTATTTT. It encodes CASSLDPVGTDTQYF.